One sample yielded the 4 T cell receptor beta chains listed below, sequenced in a study of T cell repertoires in cytomegalovirus infection (dated by TCRdb to 2018 to 2020). Sequencing was carried out with an Illumina HiSeq 1500. The raw public reads went through TCRdb reprocessing: fastp at Q25, MiXCR clone calling, in-frame beta chains kept. Each CDR3 protein appears once, grouped with its most common genes and DNA. The sample table contains around 450,000 distinct CDR3 sequences; only one count was recorded for approximately 30% of them. Around 13% of the sample comes from the top ten. Sample: PBMCs. The source of these receptors is a human donor in good health (CMV status not recorded). Some clones in this sample may be carry-over from other donors' samples.

This clonotype has just a few counts. The chain employs TRBV7-2 and TRBJ1-2; no reliable D call. V was trimmed by 1 base and J by 4 bases, leaving 7 bases between them. Germline assignment: CDR1 SGHTA and CDR2 FQGNSA. This CDR3 region has 13 residues. CDR3 protein: CASSLVTRYGYTF. CDR3 coding DNA: TGTGCCAGCAGCTTAGTTACTCGCTATGGCTACACCTTC.

The V call is TRBV11-3, the J call TRBJ2-1, with 9 bases matching TRBD2. Germline-derived CDR1 and CDR2 are SGHNT and YENEEA. This CDR3 is built from 15 residues. V dropped 2 bases and J dropped 10; count of bases not matched to a gene: 9. The CDR3 nucleotides are TGTGCCAGCAGCTTATCGAGCGGGGGGCTCCAAGAGCAGTTCTTC. Amino acid sequence: CASSLSSGGLQEQFF.

This clonotype was seen a single time. CDR3 region: CASSLLGSTGITEAFF. The DNA of the CDR3 is TGCGCCAGCAGCTTGTTGGGATCGACAGGCATAACTGAAGCTTTCTTT. The V gene is TRBV5-1, the J gene TRBJ1-1, with a tentative D call TRBD1 (6 bases). The germline gives CDR1 SGHRS, CDR2 YFSETQ. V shed 1 base and J shed 5 bases, with 18 bases lying between them. The CDR3 length is 16 residues.

This clonotype occurred many times. The chain carries TRBV7-6 and TRBJ2-7; a possible D gene is TRBD2 (6 bases). Germline V CDR1 and CDR2: SGHVS, FNYEAQ. The V gene lost 2 bases and the J gene lost 6 bases, with 17 bases spanning the gap. There are 15 residues in the CDR3. CDR3 sequence: CASSLYRGRTTEQYF. The CDR3 DNA reads TGTGCCAGCAGCTTATATCGGGGGAGAACTACCGAGCAGTACTTC.